Following are 17 T cell receptor beta chains from one sample sequenced in a study of radiotherapy plus CTLA-4 blockade in lung cancer. TCRdb keeps only in-frame clones here, not all; method: immunoSEQ multiplex PCR. The top ten hold 7.8% of the sample, which has roughly 50,000 clones, about 88% seen once. The sequencing here drew on peripheral blood, taken from a patient treated with radiotherapy plus ipilimumab. Every receptor here comes from a human donor with non-small cell lung cancer whose response to radiotherapy plus ipilimumab could not be evaluated.

CDR3 region: CASSLELSGTGVNEQFF. For the CDR3, the DNA is TGTGCCAGCAGCTTAGAATTAAGCGGGACAGGTGTCAATGAGCAGTTCTTC. V usage is TRBV7-2 and J usage is TRBJ2-1; D is possibly TRBD1 (8 bases). CDR3 length equals 17 residues. V was clipped by 1 base and J by 6 bases, with 19 bases between them. Per the germline V gene, CDR1 is SGHTA and CDR2 is FQGNSA. Drawing the rest from reference TRBV7-2 and TRBJ2-1, the complete variable domain is GAGVSQSPSNKVTEKGKDVELRCDPISGHTALYWYRQSLGQGLEFLIYFQGNSAPDKSGLPSDRFSAERTGGSVSTLTIQRTQQEDSAVYLCASSLELSGTGVNEQFFGPGTRLTVL.

This chain links TRBV5-6 with TRBJ1-2; 12 nucleotides agree with TRBD1. The germline CDR1 and CDR2 sequences are SGHDT and YYEEEE. The CDR3 covers 17 residues. J lost 8 bases, V lost 1 base, and 12 bases had no gene match. The DNA for the CDR3 is TGTGCCAGCAGCTTGTTGGGGGGACAGGGGGCTGGACTGGGCTACACCTTC. Translation: CASSLLGGQGAGLGYTF.

The table lists this clone with a few counts. The V call is TRBV4-1, the J call TRBJ1-1; no firm D call. The V gene lost 1 base and the J gene lost 12 bases, with 15 bases spanning the gap. This CDR3 is built from 13 residues. From germline, CDR1 is MGHRA and CDR2 YSYEKL. CDR3 region: CASSQAPGTGTFF. CDR3 DNA sequence: TGCGCCAGCAGCCAAGCCCCGGGAACTGGAACTTTCTTT.

The chain joins TRBV4-2 to TRBJ2-3; 9 bases are a match to TRBD2. Germline V gene sequence: CDR1 LGHNA, CDR2 YNFKEQ. CDR3 size: 19 residues. Trimming took 0 bases from V and 3 from J; bases not matched to a gene: 13. The CDR3 region has the DNA TGTGCCAGCAGCCAAGATTGGCCTGGCGGGGGGGCGGAAACAGATACGCAGTATTTT. This codes for CASSQDWPGGGAETDTQYF.

This sequence joins TRBV7-9 and TRBJ2-5, with 9 bases that match TRBD1. This CDR3 region has 17 residues. CDR1 is SEHNR and CDR2 is FQNEAQ in the germline V gene (reference sequence). V shed 0 bases and J 3 bases; nucleotides not matched to a gene: 8. DNA for the CDR3: TGTGCCAGCAGCTTAGCGGCCCTGACAGGGGGAAAAGAGACCCAGTACTTC. Protein sequence: CASSLAALTGGKETQYF.

The genes are TRBV12-5 and TRBJ2-7; 12 nucleotides match TRBD2. This CDR3 contains 17 residues. In germline, CDR1 is LGHNT, CDR2 FRNRAP. The ends lost 0 bases at V and 3 bases at J; junction bases unmatched: 6. The CDR3: CASGLVRLAGDIYEQYF. CDR3 nucleotides: TGTGCTAGTGGTTTGGTAAGACTAGCGGGAGATATCTACGAGCAGTACTTC.

This sequence joins TRBV7-9 and TRBJ1-4; D not certain. Between the trimmed V and J ends, which lost 1 base and 4 bases, there was a span of 7 bases. The length of the CDR3 is 14 residues. The germline CDR1 and CDR2 sequences are SEHNR and FQNEAQ (reference sequence). CDR3 residues: CASSLVGGNEKLFF. The CDR3 coding sequence is TGTGCCAGCAGCTTAGTTGGAGGTAATGAAAAACTGTTTTTT.

This clone was detected only once. This rearrangement joins TRBV7-8 to TRBJ2-1; 13 nucleotides agree with TRBD2. Germline loops: CDR1 SGHVS, CDR2 FQNEAQ. The V gene end was trimmed by 7 bases and the J gene end by 0 bases; junction bases not matched to a gene: 12. This CDR3 region has 19 residues. The CDR3: CASKGTLAGGPGSYNEQFF. CDR3 nucleotides: TGTGCCAGCAAGGGAACACTAGCGGGAGGGCCCGGCTCCTACAATGAGCAGTTCTTC.

This chain uses TRBV7-9 with TRBJ1-2; 8 positions match TRBD1. Germline loops: CDR1 SEHNR, CDR2 FQNEAQ (reference sequence). The trim removed 5 bases at V and 8 bases at J, leaving 10 bases unmatched. This CDR3 is built from 14 residues. The CDR3 sequence is CASSKTGAPGGYTF. The CDR3 DNA is TGTGCCAGCAGCAAGACAGGGGCACCCGGAGGCTACACCTTC.

The rearrangement links TRBV7-9 to TRBJ2-3; 9 bases line up with TRBD1. CDR1 is SEHNR, CDR2 FQNEAQ, per germline (reference sequence). This CDR3 has 13 residues. V shed 11 bases, J shed 4 bases, and the junction held 7 bases outside the gene matches. The CDR3 sequence is CALRDRVADTQYF. The CDR3 region has the DNA TGTGCCCTCCGGGACAGGGTAGCAGATACGCAGTATTTT.

This sequence joins TRBV5-1 and TRBJ1-1; the match to TRBD1 covers 8 bases. The CDR3 spans 15 residues. V was pared by 4 bases and J by 3 bases, with 8 bases of the junction left unmatched. CDR1 SGHRS and CDR2 YFSETQ come from the germline V gene. The CDR3 loop reads CASSPWTGPDTEAFF. As DNA, the CDR3 is TGCGCCAGCAGCCCTTGGACAGGGCCGGACACTGAAGCTTTCTTT.

The chain has TRBV2 and TRBJ2-3, with TRBD2 matching 7 bases. The CDR3 has 17 residues. With 6 bases clipped from V and 3 bases from J, the junction kept 15 bases outside the gene matches. From germline, CDR1 is SNHLY and CDR2 FYNNEI. This CDR3 is CASRSPVGGRATDTQYF. The CDR3 nucleotides read TGTGCCAGCAGGTCCCCTGTCGGCGGGAGAGCAACAGATACGCAGTATTTT.

The J gene is TRBJ2-1, the V gene TRBV6-1, with 7 bases that match TRBD2. Germline V gene data show CDR1 as MNHNS and CDR2 as SASEGT. The junction had 3 bases not matched to a gene; V was cut back by 2 bases and J by 2 bases. This CDR3 has 15 residues. The CDR3 is CASSERGLPYNEQFF. The DNA for the CDR3 is TGTGCCAGCAGTGAAAGGGGACTACCCTACAATGAGCAGTTCTTC.

V is TRBV2 and J is TRBJ2-1; possibly TRBD2 for D (6 bases). V lost 9 bases to trimming and J lost 2 bases, with 11 bases between them. The CDR3 runs to 13 residues. CDR1 and CDR2 from the germline V gene are SNHLY and FYNNEI. The CDR3, as DNA: TGTGCCAGTCGACTAGGACCCTACAATGAGCAGTTCTTC. It codes for CASRLGPYNEQFF.

The chain has TRBV10-1 and TRBJ2-1; 10 nucleotides align to TRBD2. Germline V CDR1 and CDR2: WNHNN, SYGVQD (reference sequence). The V segment lost 3 bases and the J segment 4 bases; nucleotides outside the gene matches: 3. The CDR3 totals 15 residues. Written as DNA, the CDR3 is TGCGCCAGCAGTGATAGTAGCGGGAGGTACAATGAGCAGTTCTTC. Amino acids: CASSDSSGRYNEQFF.

The chain links TRBV15 to TRBJ1-2; 7 bases are a match to TRBD1. The CDR3 is 16 amino acids. CDR1 is LNHNV and CDR2 is YYDKDF in the germline V gene (reference sequence). V was pared by 5 bases and J by 2 bases, with 11 bases of the junction left unmatched. CDR3 bases: TGTGCCACCAGCCCCGGGGACAGAAGTAGGAACTATGGCTACACCTTC. As protein: CATSPGDRSRNYGYTF.

The chain links TRBV6-1 to TRBJ1-2, with unresolved D. V lost 1 base, J lost 6 bases, and 15 bases lay in between. Germline lookup yields CDR1 MNHNS and CDR2 SASEGT. The CDR3 runs 15 residues. In DNA form, the CDR3 reads TGTGCCAGCAGTGAAGAAGGCGGCCTGATGGATGGCTACACCTTC. It translates to CASSEEGGLMDGYTF.